This TCR beta chain was obtained from a study of immune evolution from preneoplasia to lung adenocarcinoma. Study-level points and caveats: Later-stage lesions appeared to have more T cells, more diversity, less clonality. Top clone share appeared to fall from AAH through AIS, MIA, adenocarcinoma.

Comments on this clone: The antigen remains unidentified.

The table came from immunoSEQ multiplex PCR; TCRdb's copy has only in-frame clones and leaves some out. The data contain thousands of clones, 60% to 85% of them singletons. Trimming stripped 7 bases from V and 4 bases from J, with 7 bases between. The CDR3 loop spans 12 amino acids. In germline, CDR1 is SGHNT, CDR2 YENEEA. Two lung cancer pathologists independently confirmed each histologic diagnosis. V usage is TRBV11-3 and J usage is TRBJ2-2; tentative D call: TRBD1 (5 bases). The sequenced material came from FFPE adjacent normal lung tissue. The source is a donor aged 70 or over with lung adenocarcinoma. This CDR3 reads CASTTGTGELFF. CDR3 nucleotide sequence: TGTGCCAGCACCACAGGCACCGGGGAGCTGTTTTTT.